The T cell receptor beta chain under discussion was sequenced for a study of breast tumors, draining lymph nodes, adjacent tissues. CDR3 length: 16 residues. Per germline, CDR1 SGHTA and CDR2 FQGNSA. The V gene end was trimmed by 0 bases and the J gene end by 5 bases; junction bases not matched to a gene: 6. About this clonotype itself: Its antigen remains unknown.

Points from the study as a whole: Tumor and nontumor repertoires were significantly more similar in luminal-like than in basal-like breast cancer. Findings are consistent with lymph node origin and intratumoral expansion of most tumor T cells.

TCRdb fed the multiplex PCR reads into MiXCR, producing one record per CDR3 protein. This sample has tens of thousands of distinct CDR3 sequences; 58% occur once, and the top ten carry around an eighth. The chain is built from TRBV7-2 and TRBJ1-4; 7 bases fit TRBD1. This TCR was sampled from a female donor with breast cancer. Some clones in this sample may be carry-over from other donors' samples. The sample was breast tumor tissue. CDR3: CASSLAHGTENEKLFF. The CDR3 coding sequence is TGTGCCAGCAGCTTAGCGCATGGGACAGAGAATGAAAAACTGTTTTTT.